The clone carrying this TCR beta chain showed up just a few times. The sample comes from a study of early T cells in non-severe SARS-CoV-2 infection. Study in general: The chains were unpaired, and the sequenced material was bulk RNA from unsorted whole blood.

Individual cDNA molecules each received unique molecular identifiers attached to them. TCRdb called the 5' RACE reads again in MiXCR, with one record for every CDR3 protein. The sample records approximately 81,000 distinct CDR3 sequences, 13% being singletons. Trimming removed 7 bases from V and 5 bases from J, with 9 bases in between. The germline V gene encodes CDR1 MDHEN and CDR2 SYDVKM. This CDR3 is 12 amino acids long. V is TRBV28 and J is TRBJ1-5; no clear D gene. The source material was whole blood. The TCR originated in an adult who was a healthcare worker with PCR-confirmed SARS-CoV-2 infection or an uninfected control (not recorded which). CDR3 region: CASTWRYQPQHF. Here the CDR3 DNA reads TGTGCCAGCACCTGGCGGTATCAGCCCCAGCATTTT.